Given below is one TCR beta chain in context. The data were taken from a study of T-cell memory formation after mild COVID-19. One entry per CDR3 protein, called by TCRdb with MiXCR from the 5' RACE reads. There are some 600,000 distinct CDR3 sequences in the sample; 15% to 20% occur only once, and roughly 8% lies in the top ten. Material for sequencing was PBMCs or a T cell subset sorted from them (not recorded which). The clonotype originates from an adult woman who had mild COVID-19 (a few samples of this study predate the infection). Cell type and time point are not known.

In DNA, the CDR3 is TGCAGTGCTAGAAACTACCATGCCGGGACAGGGAATTACGAGCAGTACTTC. Translated, it gives CSARNYHAGTGNYEQYF. The chain links TRBV20-1 to TRBJ2-7, with 9 bases that match TRBD1. CDR3 size: 17 residues. The J segment lost 4 bases and the V segment lost 2 bases, leaving 15 bases of the junction unmatched. From germline, CDR1 is DFQATT and CDR2 SNEGSKA (reference sequence).